This T cell receptor (beta chain) came from a study of blood T cell repertoires in COVID-19. Background on the study: Sites across the United States, Italy and Spain contributed samples from acute and convalescent COVID-19.

Categorization into cohorts depended on clinical history that participants reported. As processed by the authors: Reference gene primers were amplified, and this amplification served to estimate nucleated cell counts. The assay was immunoSEQ multiplex PCR, and TCRdb's table has in-frame clones only and misses some. The V and J calls and clone size come from that table; D and trimming were worked out from the DNA. The sample lists around 270,000 clones; approximately 83% were seen once. CDR1 is MGHRA and CDR2 is YSYEKL in the germline V gene. The CDR3 contains 16 residues. The ends were cut back, 0 bases at V and 3 bases at J, with 12 bases in the middle.

The sequence derives from a woman under 40 who had recovered from COVID-19. V usage is TRBV4-1 and J usage is TRBJ1-5, with D perhaps TRBD1 (6 bases). Input material: PBMCs or T cells enriched from blood (not recorded which). The CDR3 DNA is TGCGCCAGCAGCCAAGAGGCCCGACAGGCCAATCAGCCCCAGCATTTT. Translation: CASSQEARQANQPQHF.